This T cell receptor (beta chain) is from a study of blood T cells in healthy people across ages. RNA extraction gave at least 5 micrograms of total RNA per sample. A second roughly 6 to 11 cycle PCR used barcoded and J-beta primers. TCRdb re-called the 5' RACE reads with MiXCR, one entry per CDR3 protein. The table lists 800,000 to 950,000 distinct CDR3 sequences, roughly 29% of them singletons, with roughly a tenth in the top ten. Of note for this clonotype: Antigen specificity is unknown.

Points from the study as a whole: Naive T cell percentage showed a strong correlation with TCR beta diversity.

V lost 2 bases and J 1 base, leaving 5 bases between the germline ends. The length of the CDR3 is 14 residues. Per the germline V gene, CDR1 is KGHSH and CDR2 is LQKENI. The same data also went into a second study, on T cells of mothers and their children. That paper notes: cDNA was made from all extracted RNA, about 1.5 ug per 15 ul. Mothers gave over 8 million TCR beta CDR3 reads each, and children some 3 million each.

Sample: blood. This chain joins TRBV18 and TRBJ2-2; D is ambiguous. This receptor was identified in a woman between 35 and 50 years old in good health. As DNA, the CDR3 is TGTGCCAGCTCACCATTAGGGAACACCGGGGAGCTGTTTTTT. As protein: CASSPLGNTGELFF. Together with reference TRBV18 and TRBJ2-2, the CDR3 gives the full variable domain: NAGVMQNPRHLVRRRGQEARLRCSPMKGHSHVYWYRQLPEEGLKFMVYLQKENIIDESGMPKERFSAEFPKEGPSILRIQQVVRGDSAAYFCASSPLGNTGELFFGEGSRLTVL.